What follows are 18 T cell receptor beta chains derived from one specimen sequenced in a study of OX40 agonist ivuxolimab in advanced cancers. Sequencing was performed with immunoSEQ multiplex PCR; in TCRdb, only in-frame clones are kept and a portion is missing. Here the sample spans around 60,000 clones, approximately 90% being singletons. The material was CD4+ or CD8+ T cells sorted from blood, obtained in a trial of the OX40 agonist ivuxolimab. These receptors came from an adult with an advanced solid tumor such as melanoma, head and neck, liver or kidney cancer.

V gene TRBV4-1 combines with J gene TRBJ2-5, with D perhaps matching TRBD2 (6 bases). Trimming left V 1 base short and J 1 base short, with 13 bases between. The V gene's germline CDR1 is MGHRA and CDR2 YSYEKL. This CDR3 region has 16 residues. The chain's CDR3 is CASSQGDGRGQETQYF. The CDR3 coding sequence is TGCGCCAGCAGCCAAGGGGACGGGCGGGGCCAAGAGACCCAGTACTTC.

This chain joins TRBV5-4 and TRBJ2-7; TRBD1 matches at 9 bases. V was pared by 4 bases and J by 2 bases, with 10 bases of the junction left unmatched. CDR3 size: 16 residues. CDR1 is SGHNT, CDR2 YYREEE, per germline (reference sequence). CDR3 nucleotide sequence: TGTGCCAGCAGCAAAGGAACAGGGGGCTTCACCTACGAGCAGTACTTC. Amino acids: CASSKGTGGFTYEQYF.

This clone was found a few times. The rearrangement uses TRBV19 and TRBJ2-2; 7 bases line up with TRBD2. This CDR3 contains 17 residues. V lost 0 bases and J lost 4; bases outside the gene matches: 8. CDR1 is LNHDA, CDR2 SQIVND, per germline (reference sequence). The chain's CDR3 is CASSIDVAGGGTGELFF. CDR3 coding DNA: TGTGCCAGTAGTATAGATGTGGCGGGCGGGGGCACCGGGGAGCTGTTTTTT.

The chain couples TRBV7-6 to TRBJ2-5; 12 bases align to TRBD2. The CDR3 runs 15 residues. Losses at the gene ends were 5 bases for V and 1 base for J; bases not matched to a gene: 2. Looked up from germline, CDR1 is SGHVS and CDR2 is FNYEAQ. The CDR3 reads CASSPTSGGQETQYF. In DNA form, the CDR3 reads TGTGCCAGCAGCCCGACTAGCGGGGGCCAAGAGACCCAGTACTTC.

The CDR3 reads CASTNGNEQFF. The CDR3 DNA follows: TGTGCCAGCACGAATGGGAATGAGCAGTTCTTC. V gene TRBV13 combines with J gene TRBJ2-1; no definite D call. Germline V CDR1 and CDR2: PRHDT, FYEKMQ (reference sequence). V was cut by 7 bases and J by 7 bases, with 8 bases left in between. This CDR3 comprises 11 residues.

For this clone: The same CDR3 is also encoded by other DNA sequences in this sample. CDR3 sequence: CASSSGTTYEQYF. In DNA, the CDR3 is TGTGCCAGCAGCTCCGGGACTACCTACGAGCAGTACTTC. This rearrangement joins TRBV27 to TRBJ2-7; 7 nucleotides align to TRBD2. Germline CDR1 is MNHEY and CDR2 is SMNVEV (reference sequence). CDR3 size: 13 residues. The V gene end was trimmed by 6 bases and the J gene end by 2 bases; junction bases not matched to a gene: 4.

The chain has TRBV6-5 and TRBJ2-7; D is unresolved. Germline CDR1 reads MNHEY; CDR2 reads SVGAGI. The V end was cut by 0 bases, the J end by 2 bases, with 11 bases between. The CDR3 has 15 residues. The DNA for the CDR3 is TGTGCCAGCAGTTACTCGTTGACTCCTGCCTACGAGCAGTACTTC. Its translation: CASSYSLTPAYEQYF.

The gene calls are TRBV2 and TRBJ1-2; 7 nucleotides match TRBD1. Trimming took 10 bases from V and 7 from J; bases not matched to a gene: 9. In germline, CDR1 is SNHLY, CDR2 FYNNEI. CDR3 length: 12 residues. CDR3 in DNA: TGTGCCACCCGGGACAGCCTCCGTGGCTACACCTTC. This sequence encodes CATRDSLRGYTF.

This sequence joins TRBV9 and TRBJ2-3, with D perhaps TRBD2 (7 bases). This CDR3 region has 15 residues. V was clipped by 0 bases and J by 4 bases, with 12 bases between them. Germline-derived CDR1 and CDR2 are SGDLS and YYNGEE. CDR3 coding DNA: TGTGCCAGCAGCGTAGTTGAAGGGGGGGCAGATACGCAGTATTTT. The encoded protein is CASSVVEGGADTQYF.

V and J are TRBV27 and TRBJ2-1, with no clear D. The CDR3 covers 18 residues. Germline assignment: CDR1 MNHEY and CDR2 SMNVEV (reference sequence). V lost 2 bases and J 6 bases, leaving 23 bases between the germline ends. The CDR3 loop reads CASSLRIPIFRSGNEQFF. The CDR3 DNA follows: TGTGCCAGCAGTTTAAGGATTCCCATCTTCCGATCGGGCAATGAGCAGTTCTTC.

V and J are TRBV5-1 and TRBJ1-1; possibly TRBD1 for D (5 bases). Germline-derived CDR1 and CDR2 are SGHRS and YFSETQ. The CDR3 runs 14 residues. Trimming pared 0 bases from V and 4 bases from J, leaving 10 bases between. The chain's CDR3 is CASSLAGLATEAFF. CDR3 nucleotide sequence: TGCGCCAGCAGCTTGGCAGGGTTGGCCACTGAAGCTTTCTTT.

This chain connects TRBV5-6 to TRBJ2-1, with 14 bases that match TRBD2. Germline V gives CDR1 SGHDT, CDR2 YYEEEE. V was clipped by 0 bases and J by 8 bases; unmatched bases: 7. There are 17 residues in the CDR3. CDR3 in DNA: TGTGCCAGCAGCTTGGCCGGGACTAGCGGGAGTCGCGATGAGCAGTTCTTC. It encodes CASSLAGTSGSRDEQFF.

The chain employs TRBV9 and TRBJ1-1; TRBD1 is a possible D gene (5 bases). This CDR3 has 13 amino acids. Per the germline V gene, CDR1 is SGDLS and CDR2 is YYNGEE. V was cut by 2 bases and J by 1 base, with 6 bases left in between. CDR3 DNA sequence: TGTGCCAGCAGCGTGACAGAGAACACTGAAGCTTTCTTT. It specifies CASSVTENTEAFF.

In this sample, this clone turned up a few times. The chain combines TRBV27 with TRBJ2-5; TRBD2 agrees at 8 bases. CDR3 length: 15 residues. CDR1 is MNHEY and CDR2 is SMNVEV in the germline V gene (reference sequence). The V gene end was trimmed by 5 bases and the J gene end by 5 bases; junction bases not matched to a gene: 10. The DNA for the CDR3 is TGTGCCAGCAGTAGCGGAGCGGGAGTTTGGGAGACCCAGTACTTC. Residues: CASSSGAGVWETQYF.

The chain combines TRBV2 with TRBJ2-3, with D possibly being TRBD1 (5 bases). The CDR3 is 14 residues long. V gave up 5 bases and J gave up 1 base, with 10 bases separating them. Germline lookup yields CDR1 SNHLY and CDR2 FYNNEI. The DNA for the CDR3 is TGTGCCAGCAGTCTTGGCAGGGGCACAGATACGCAGTATTTT. It specifies CASSLGRGTDTQYF.

This clone was found once. The rearrangement joins TRBV6-1 to TRBJ1-1; 7 bases are shared with TRBD1. From germline, CDR1 is MNHNS and CDR2 SASEGT. Trimming cost V 3 bases and J 3 bases; bases outside gene matches: 7. This CDR3 spans 15 amino acids. CDR3: CASSEPGQSHTEAFF. The CDR3, as DNA: TGTGCCAGCAGTGAGCCGGGACAGTCTCACACTGAAGCTTTCTTT.

The V and J genes are TRBV6-1 and TRBJ2-7; 9 nucleotides line up with TRBD1. CDR1 MNHNS and CDR2 SASEGT come from the germline V gene. V lost 6 bases, J lost 5 bases, and 11 bases stayed unmatched. The CDR3 totals 15 residues. CDR3 coding DNA: TGTGCCAGCAGGGGACAGGGCCCCACACGGCACGAGCAGTACTTC. This encodes CASRGQGPTRHEQYF.

This chain connects TRBV11-3 to TRBJ2-3; TRBD1 agrees at 9 bases. Looked up from germline, CDR1 is SGHNT and CDR2 is YENEEA. The ends lost 5 bases at V and 2 bases at J; junction bases unmatched: 5. There are 15 residues in the CDR3. The CDR3 region has the DNA TGTGCCAGCAGCCCCCGACAGGGGGTCACAGATACGCAGTATTTT. Protein sequence: CASSPRQGVTDTQYF.